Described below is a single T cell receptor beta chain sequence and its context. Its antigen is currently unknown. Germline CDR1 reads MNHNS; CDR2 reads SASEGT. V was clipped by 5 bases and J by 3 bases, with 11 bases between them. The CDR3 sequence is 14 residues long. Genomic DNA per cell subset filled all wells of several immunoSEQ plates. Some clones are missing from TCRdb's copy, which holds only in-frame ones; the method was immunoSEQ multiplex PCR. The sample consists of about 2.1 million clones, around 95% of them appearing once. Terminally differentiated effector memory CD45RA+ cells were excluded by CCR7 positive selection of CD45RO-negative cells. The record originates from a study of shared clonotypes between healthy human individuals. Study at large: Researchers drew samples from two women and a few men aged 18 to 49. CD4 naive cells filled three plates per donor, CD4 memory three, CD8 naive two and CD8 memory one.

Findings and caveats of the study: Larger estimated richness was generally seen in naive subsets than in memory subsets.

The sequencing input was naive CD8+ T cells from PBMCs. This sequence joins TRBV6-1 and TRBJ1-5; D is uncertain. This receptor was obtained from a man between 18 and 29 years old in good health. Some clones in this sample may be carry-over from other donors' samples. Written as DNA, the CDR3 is TGTGCCAGCAGTCCGACGGTAAACAATCAGCCCCAGCATTTT. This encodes CASSPTVNNQPQHF.